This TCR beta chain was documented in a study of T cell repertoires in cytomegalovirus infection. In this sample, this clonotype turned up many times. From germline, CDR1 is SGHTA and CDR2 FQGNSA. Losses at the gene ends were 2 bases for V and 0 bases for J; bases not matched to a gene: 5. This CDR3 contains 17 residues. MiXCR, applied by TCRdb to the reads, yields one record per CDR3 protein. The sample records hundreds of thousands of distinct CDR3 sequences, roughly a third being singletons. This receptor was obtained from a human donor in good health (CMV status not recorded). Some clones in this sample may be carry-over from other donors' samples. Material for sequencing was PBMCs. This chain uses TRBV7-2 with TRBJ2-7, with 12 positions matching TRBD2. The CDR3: CASSLRTSGTGSYEQYF. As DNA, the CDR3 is TGTGCCAGCAGCTTAAGGACTAGCGGGACCGGCTCCTACGAGCAGTACTTC.